This T cell receptor beta chain was recorded in a study of blood T cell repertoires in COVID-19. Overall study: Sources were T cells, B-cell-depleted T cells, or PBMCs; the material itself was cDNA or gDNA.

This clone appeared a single time. Per the original data handling: Reference gene primer amplification gave nucleated cell count estimates. Measured with immunoSEQ multiplex PCR; TCRdb has only the in-frame clones, and not every one. That table furnishes V, J and clone size, whereas the DNA furnished D and trimming. The data hold about 270,000 clones, with about 88% observed a single time. Individuals aged roughly 18 to 100 years were recruited from 24 US areas. Recovered Cohort 3 donors showed two negative PCRs, clearance, or symptom resolution. The CDR3 has 16 residues. Germline CDR1 reads WNHNN; CDR2 reads SYGVQD (reference sequence). V gave up 7 bases and J gave up 0 bases; unmatched junction bases: 8.

The sequenced sample consisted of PBMCs or T cells enriched from blood (not recorded which). This receptor was taken from a woman aged 45-65 years who had recovered from COVID-19. The chain recombines TRBV10-1 with TRBJ2-1, with 8 bases fitting TRBD2. CDR3: CASTFGLALSYNEQFF. In nucleotides, the CDR3 is TGCGCCAGCACCTTCGGACTAGCTCTCTCCTACAATGAGCAGTTCTTC.